The source of this TCR beta chain is a study of identical twins. Study-wide results and caveats: Conclusions rested on cross-sectional statistics rather than following the same donors. Low generation-probability sequences were in excess among twin-shared out-of-frame alpha sequences.

As for this clonotype: As yet, its antigen is unknown.

V dropped 2 bases and J dropped 0 bases, with 7 bases sitting between them. The CDR3 covers 13 residues. CDR1 and CDR2 (germline): DFQATT, SNEGSKA (reference sequence). A universal primer site came from template switching; cDNA carried unique molecular identifiers. TCRdb analysed the 5' RACE reads with MiXCR anew, one entry per CDR3 protein. The sample has 500,000 to 650,000 distinct CDR3 sequences, just over 7% seen once. The same sample was also used in a study of yellow fever vaccine responses in identical twins. That source adds: Twins' vaccine T cell responses were reported to seem partly convergent and partly personalized.

This chain uses TRBV20-1 with TRBJ1-1; no reliable D call. The clonotype was recovered from a woman aged 18-30 years in good health. Material for sequencing was PBMCs. The CDR3, as DNA: TGCAGTGCTAGACACCCTGTGAACACTGAAGCTTTCTTT. As protein: CSARHPVNTEAFF.